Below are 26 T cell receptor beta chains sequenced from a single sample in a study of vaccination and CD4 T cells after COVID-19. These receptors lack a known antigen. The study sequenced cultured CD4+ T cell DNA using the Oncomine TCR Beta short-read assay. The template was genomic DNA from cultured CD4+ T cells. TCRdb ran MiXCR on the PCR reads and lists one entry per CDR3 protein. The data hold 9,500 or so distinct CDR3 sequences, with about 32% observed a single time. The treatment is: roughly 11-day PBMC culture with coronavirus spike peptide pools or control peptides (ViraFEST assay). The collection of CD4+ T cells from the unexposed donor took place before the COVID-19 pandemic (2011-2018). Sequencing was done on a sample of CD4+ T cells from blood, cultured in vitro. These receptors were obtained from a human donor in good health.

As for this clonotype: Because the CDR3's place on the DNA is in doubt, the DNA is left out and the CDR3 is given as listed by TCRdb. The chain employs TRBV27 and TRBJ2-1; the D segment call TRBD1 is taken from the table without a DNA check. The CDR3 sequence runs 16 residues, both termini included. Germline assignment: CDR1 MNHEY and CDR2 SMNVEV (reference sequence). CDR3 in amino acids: CASRDPAARAYNEQFF.

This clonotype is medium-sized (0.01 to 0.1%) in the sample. CDR3 in amino acids: CATSHGLLSGPVGRDTQYF. Written as DNA, the CDR3 is TGTGCCACCAGCCATGGACTCCTTAGCGGCCCCGTGGGTCGGGATACGCAGTATTTT. The J gene is TRBJ2-3, the V gene TRBV24-1; a possible D gene is TRBD2 (6 bases). Germline CDR1 and CDR2: KGHDR and SFDVKD. This CDR3 has 19 residues. Deletions cut 7 bases from V and 6 bases from J, with 31 bases between.

The CDR3 DNA follows: TGTGCCAGCAGTTCAGGACAGGGCCCCAACTATGGCTACACCTTC. Translating gives CASSSGQGPNYGYTF. The rearrangement links TRBV28 to TRBJ1-2, with 8 bases lining up with TRBD1. J lost 2 bases, V lost 4 bases, and 6 bases had no gene match. Germline loops: CDR1 MDHEN, CDR2 SYDVKM. The CDR3 runs to 15 residues.

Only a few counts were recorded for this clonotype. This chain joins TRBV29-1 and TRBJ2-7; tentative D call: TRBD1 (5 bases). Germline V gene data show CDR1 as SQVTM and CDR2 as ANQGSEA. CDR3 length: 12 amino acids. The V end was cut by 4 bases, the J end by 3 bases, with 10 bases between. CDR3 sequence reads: CSVGRQNYEQYF. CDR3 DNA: TGCAGCGTTGGGCGACAGAACTACGAGCAGTACTTC.

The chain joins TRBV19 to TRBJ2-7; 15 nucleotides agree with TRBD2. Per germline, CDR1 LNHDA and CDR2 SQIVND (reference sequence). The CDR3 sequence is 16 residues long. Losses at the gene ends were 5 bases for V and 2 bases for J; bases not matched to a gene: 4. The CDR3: CASSVGTSGRPYEQYF. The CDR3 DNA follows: TGTGCCAGTAGTGTCGGGACTAGCGGGAGGCCCTACGAGCAGTACTTC.

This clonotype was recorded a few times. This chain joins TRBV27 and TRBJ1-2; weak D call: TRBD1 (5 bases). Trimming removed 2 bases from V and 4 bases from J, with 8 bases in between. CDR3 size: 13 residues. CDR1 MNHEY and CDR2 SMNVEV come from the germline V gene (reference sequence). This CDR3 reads CASSLQGLYGYTF. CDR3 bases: TGTGCCAGCAGTTTACAGGGCCTCTATGGCTACACCTTC.

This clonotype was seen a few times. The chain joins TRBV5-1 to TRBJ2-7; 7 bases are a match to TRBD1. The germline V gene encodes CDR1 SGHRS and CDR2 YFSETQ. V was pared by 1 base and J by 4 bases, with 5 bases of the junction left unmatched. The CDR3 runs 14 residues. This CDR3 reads CASSLYGTAYEQYF. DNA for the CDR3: TGCGCCAGCAGCTTGTATGGGACAGCTTACGAGCAGTACTTC.

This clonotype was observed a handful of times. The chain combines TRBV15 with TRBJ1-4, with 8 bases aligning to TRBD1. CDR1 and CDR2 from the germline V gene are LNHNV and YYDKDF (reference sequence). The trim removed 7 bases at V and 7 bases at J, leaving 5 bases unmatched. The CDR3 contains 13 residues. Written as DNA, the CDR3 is TGTGCCACCAAGGCAGGGGGCTTTGAAAAACTGTTTTTT. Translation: CATKAGGFEKLFF.

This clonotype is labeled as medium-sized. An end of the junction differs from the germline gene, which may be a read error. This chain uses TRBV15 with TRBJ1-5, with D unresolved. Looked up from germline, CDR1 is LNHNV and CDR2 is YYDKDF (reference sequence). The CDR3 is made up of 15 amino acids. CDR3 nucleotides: TGTGCCACCAGCCGAGAGGACTTCGGCAATCAGCCCCAGCATTTT. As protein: CATSREDFGNQPQHF.

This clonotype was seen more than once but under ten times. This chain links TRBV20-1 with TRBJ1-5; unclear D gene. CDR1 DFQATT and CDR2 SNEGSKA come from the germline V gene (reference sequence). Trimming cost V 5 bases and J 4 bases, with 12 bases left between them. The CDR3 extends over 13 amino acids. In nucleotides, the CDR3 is TGCAGTGCTGCTGGGAACGTTAATCAGCCCCAGCATTTT. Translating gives CSAAGNVNQPQHF.

The CDR3 DNA follows: TGTGCCAGCAGCCGACTAGCGGGAGTAAACACCGGGGAGCTGTTTTTT. This codes for CASSRLAGVNTGELFF. This sequence joins TRBV9 and TRBJ2-2; TRBD2 matches at 12 bases. This CDR3 contains 16 residues. J was trimmed by 2 bases and V by 4 bases; bases with no gene match: 3. The germline gives CDR1 SGDLS, CDR2 YYNGEE. The full variable domain, in which reference TRBV9 and TRBJ2-2 provide the parts outside the CDR3, is DSGVTQTPKHLITATGQRVTLRCSPRSGDLSVYWYQQSLDQGLQFLIQYYNGEERAKGNILERFSAQQFPDLHSELNLSSLELGDSALYFCASSRLAGVNTGELFFGEGSRLTVL.

The CDR3 DNA sequence: TGTGCCAGCAGTCCCCCCCTGTGGGAAGCGGGAGGCTCCTACGAGCAGTACTTC. Its protein product is CASSPPLWEAGGSYEQYF. This chain links TRBV12-3 or TRBV12-4 with TRBJ2-7, with 9 bases fitting TRBD2. Losses at the gene ends were 5 bases for V and 0 bases for J; bases not matched to a gene: 14. The length of the CDR3 is 18 residues.

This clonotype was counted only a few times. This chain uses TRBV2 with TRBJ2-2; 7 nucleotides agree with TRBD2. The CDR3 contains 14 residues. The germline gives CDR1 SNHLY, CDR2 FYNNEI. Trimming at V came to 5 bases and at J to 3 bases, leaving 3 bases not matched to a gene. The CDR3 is CASSRLAYTGELFF. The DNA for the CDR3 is TGTGCCAGCAGTCGACTAGCCTACACCGGGGAGCTGTTTTTT.

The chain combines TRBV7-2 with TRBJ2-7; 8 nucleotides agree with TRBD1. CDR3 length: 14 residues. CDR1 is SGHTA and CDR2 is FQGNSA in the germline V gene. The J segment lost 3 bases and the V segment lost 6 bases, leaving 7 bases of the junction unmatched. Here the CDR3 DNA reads TGTGCCAGCAGACTTGGGACAGGAAGCTACGAGCAGTACTTC. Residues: CASRLGTGSYEQYF.

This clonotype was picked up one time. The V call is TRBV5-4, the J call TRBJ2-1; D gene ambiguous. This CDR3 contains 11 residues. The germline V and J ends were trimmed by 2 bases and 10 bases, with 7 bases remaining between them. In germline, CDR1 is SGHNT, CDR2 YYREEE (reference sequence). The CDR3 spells CASSFGWEQFF. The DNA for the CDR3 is TGTGCCAGCAGCTTCGGGTGGGAGCAGTTCTTC.

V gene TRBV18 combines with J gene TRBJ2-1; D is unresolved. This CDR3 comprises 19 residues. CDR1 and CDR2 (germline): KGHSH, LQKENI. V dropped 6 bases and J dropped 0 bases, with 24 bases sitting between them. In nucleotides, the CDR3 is TGTGCCAGCTCGCCCTTACGCTCGTCCGACTTAAGCTCCTACAATGAGCAGTTCTTC. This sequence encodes CASSPLRSSDLSSYNEQFF.

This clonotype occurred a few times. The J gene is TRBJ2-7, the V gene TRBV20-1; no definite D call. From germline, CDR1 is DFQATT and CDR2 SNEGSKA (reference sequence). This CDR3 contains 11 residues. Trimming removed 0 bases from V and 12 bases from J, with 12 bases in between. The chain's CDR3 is CSARDNSLRYF. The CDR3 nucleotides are TGCAGTGCTAGAGATAATTCCCTTCGGTACTTC.

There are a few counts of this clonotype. The CDR3 DNA reads as TGTGCCAGTAGTATAACATCTGCGAATGAGCGGCCCCAGCATTTT. Translation gives CASSITSANERPQHF. V and J are TRBV19 and TRBJ1-5; unclear D gene. The CDR3 extends over 15 amino acids. Germline CDR1 is LNHDA and CDR2 is SQIVND (reference sequence). V was pared by 2 bases and J by 9 bases, with 17 bases between.

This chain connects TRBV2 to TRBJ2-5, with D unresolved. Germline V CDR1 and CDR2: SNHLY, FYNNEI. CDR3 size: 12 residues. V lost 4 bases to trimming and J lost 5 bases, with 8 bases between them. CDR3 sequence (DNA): TGTGCCAGCAGTGGAACTGGGGAGACCCAGTACTTC. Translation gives CASSGTGETQYF. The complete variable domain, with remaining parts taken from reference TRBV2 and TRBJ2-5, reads EPEVTQTPSHQVTQMGQEVILRCVPISNHLYFYWYRQILGQKVEFLVSFYNNEISEKSEIFDDQFSVERPDGSNFTLKIRSTKLEDSAMYFCASSGTGETQYFGPGTRLLVL.

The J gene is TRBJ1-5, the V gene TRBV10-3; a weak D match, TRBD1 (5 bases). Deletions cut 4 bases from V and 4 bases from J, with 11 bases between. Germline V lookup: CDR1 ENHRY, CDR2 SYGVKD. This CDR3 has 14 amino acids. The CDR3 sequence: CAISAKGPNQPQHF. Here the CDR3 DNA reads TGTGCCATCAGTGCGAAGGGACCAAATCAGCCCCAGCATTTT.

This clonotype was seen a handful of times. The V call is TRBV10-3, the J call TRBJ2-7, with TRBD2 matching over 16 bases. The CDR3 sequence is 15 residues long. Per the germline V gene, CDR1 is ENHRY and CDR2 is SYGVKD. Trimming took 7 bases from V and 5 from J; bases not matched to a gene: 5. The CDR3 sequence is CAITGLAGGPDEQYF. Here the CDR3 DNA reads TGTGCCATCACGGGACTAGCGGGAGGGCCCGACGAGCAGTACTTC.

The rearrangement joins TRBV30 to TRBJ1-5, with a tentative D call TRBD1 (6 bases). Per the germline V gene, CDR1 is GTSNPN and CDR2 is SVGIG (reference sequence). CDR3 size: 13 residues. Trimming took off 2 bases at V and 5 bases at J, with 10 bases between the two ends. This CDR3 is CAWSMGGDQPQHF. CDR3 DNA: TGTGCCTGGAGTATGGGGGGCGATCAGCCCCAGCATTTT.

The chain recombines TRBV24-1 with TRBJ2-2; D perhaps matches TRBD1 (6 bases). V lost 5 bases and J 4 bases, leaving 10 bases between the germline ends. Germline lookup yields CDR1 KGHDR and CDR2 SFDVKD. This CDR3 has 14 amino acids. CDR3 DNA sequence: TGTGCCACCAGTGGACAGGAGGCCACCGGGGAGCTGTTTTTT. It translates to CATSGQEATGELFF.

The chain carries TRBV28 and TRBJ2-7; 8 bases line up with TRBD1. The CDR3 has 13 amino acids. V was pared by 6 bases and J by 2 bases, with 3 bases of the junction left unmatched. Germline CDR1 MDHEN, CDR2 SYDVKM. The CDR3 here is CASRTGAAYEQYF. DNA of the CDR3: TGTGCCAGCAGGACAGGGGCCGCCTACGAGCAGTACTTC.

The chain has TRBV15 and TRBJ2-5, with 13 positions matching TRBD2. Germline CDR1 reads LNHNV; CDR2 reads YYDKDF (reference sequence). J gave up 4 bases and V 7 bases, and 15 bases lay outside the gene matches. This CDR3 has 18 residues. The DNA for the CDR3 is TGTGCCACCAACTCTCGAGGTTGGACTAGCGGGAGTCGAGAGACCCAGTACTTC. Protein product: CATNSRGWTSGSRETQYF.

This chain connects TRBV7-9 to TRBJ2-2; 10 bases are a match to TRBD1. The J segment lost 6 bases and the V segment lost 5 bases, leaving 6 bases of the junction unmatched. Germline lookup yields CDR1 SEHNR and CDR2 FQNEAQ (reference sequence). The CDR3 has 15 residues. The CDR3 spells CASSLDRGIAGELFF. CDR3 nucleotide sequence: TGTGCCAGCAGCCTGGACAGGGGGATCGCCGGGGAGCTGTTTTTT.